This is a list of T cell receptor beta chains from one sample in a study of blood T cell repertoires in COVID-19. Assay used: immunoSEQ multiplex PCR; TCRdb lists only in-frame clones, some missing. The sample holds over 250,000 clones; about 90% are singletons and the top ten take over 4%. The specimen was PBMCs or T cells enriched from blood (not recorded which). These receptors came from a woman between 25 and 40 years old who had recovered from COVID-19. Both conserved end residues are part of each CDR3. D genes are given only for firm matches. For some rows the clone size is stated as once, few or many, or as a class when expanded; others skip it.

J gene: TRBJ2-7
V gene: TRBV6-5
D gene: .
clone size: .
CDR3 DNA: TGTGCCAGCAGTTACTCAGGCGGCGGGCCCTACGAGCAGTACTTC
CDR3 protein: CASSYSGGGPYEQYF

J gene: TRBJ1-4
V gene: TRBV7-9
D gene: .
clone size: .
CDR3 DNA: TGTGCCAGCAGCCCATCTCTTGGGGACTCAACTAATGAAAAACTGTTTTTT
CDR3 protein: CASSPSLGDSTNEKLFF

J gene: TRBJ1-4
V gene: TRBV9
D gene: TRBD1
clone size: .
CDR3 DNA: TGTGCCAGCAGCGTAGGGTATCGACAGGGGGGAGAAAAACTGTTTTTT
CDR3 protein: CASSVGYRQGGEKLFF

J gene: TRBJ1-1
V gene: TRBV5-1
D gene: TRBD1
clone size: .
CDR3 DNA: TGCGCCAGCAGCGGAGCAGACAGGGGGCGTACTGAAGCTTTCTTT
CDR3 protein: CASSGADRGRTEAFF

J gene: TRBJ1-4
V gene: TRBV6-5
D gene: .
clone size: .
CDR3 DNA: TGTGCCAGCTCCCGCCCCGGGGGGGATGAAAAACTGTTTTTT
CDR3 protein: CASSRPGGDEKLFF

J gene: TRBJ1-5
V gene: TRBV5-1
D gene: .
clone size: .
CDR3 DNA: TGCGCCAGCAGCTCTGGAGGGAATCAGCCCCAGCATTTT
CDR3 protein: CASSSGGNQPQHF

J gene: TRBJ2-1
V gene: TRBV30
D gene: .
clone size: .
CDR3 DNA: TGTGCCTGGAGTCCGGTCTACAATGAGCAGTTCTTC
CDR3 protein: CAWSPVYNEQFF

J gene: TRBJ2-2
V gene: TRBV5-1
D gene: .
clone size: .
CDR3 DNA: TGCGCCAGCAGCTTGGAGAGCACCGGGGAGCTGTTTTTT
CDR3 protein: CASSLESTGELFF

J gene: TRBJ1-6
V gene: TRBV18
D gene: .
clone size: .
CDR3 DNA: TGTGCCAGCTCACAGGGGTATAATTCACCCCTCCACTTT
CDR3 protein: CASSQGYNSPLHF

J gene: TRBJ1-1
V gene: TRBV6-1
D gene: .
clone size: .
CDR3 DNA: TGTGCCAGCAGACTAACCTCAGCTTTCTTT
CDR3 protein: CASRLTSAFF

J gene: TRBJ1-5
V gene: TRBV19
D gene: .
clone size: .
CDR3 DNA: TGTGCCAGTTGGGGCAGGGAAGACAATCAGCCCCAGCATTTT
CDR3 protein: CASWGREDNQPQHF

J gene: TRBJ1-4
V gene: TRBV9
D gene: .
clone size: .
CDR3 DNA: TGTGCCAGCAGCGCGTCCCCAGTCGGGGAAAAACTGTTTTTT
CDR3 protein: CASSASPVGEKLFF

J gene: TRBJ2-1
V gene: TRBV10-1
D gene: TRBD2
clone size: .
CDR3 DNA: TGCGCCAGCAGTGTGGGGGGGACTCGAGAGCAGTTCTTC
CDR3 protein: CASSVGGTREQFF

J gene: TRBJ1-6
V gene: TRBV5-1
D gene: .
clone size: .
CDR3 DNA: TGCGCCAGCAGCTTGGCCATCGGGGGGCCGGGGTCACCCCTCCACTTT
CDR3 protein: CASSLAIGGPGSPLHF

J gene: TRBJ2-3
V gene: TRBV5-6
D gene: .
clone size: .
CDR3 DNA: TGTGCCAGCAGCTCACCTCGGGAGCGCCACTCCGAAGATACGCAGTATTTT
CDR3 protein: CASSSPRERHSEDTQYF

J gene: TRBJ1-2
V gene: TRBV7-9
D gene: .
clone size: .
CDR3 DNA: TGTGCCAGCAGCTTGTCAGGGGAAGACTATGGCTACACCTTC
CDR3 protein: CASSLSGEDYGYTF

J gene: TRBJ2-1
V gene: TRBV5-1
D gene: .
clone size: .
CDR3 DNA: TGCGCCAGCAGCTTGATAGGGCTTGGGGAGGATGAGCAGTTCTTC
CDR3 protein: CASSLIGLGEDEQFF

J gene: TRBJ1-1
V gene: TRBV2
D gene: TRBD1
clone size: .
CDR3 DNA: TGTGCCCCCAAGGCGGGACAGGGCACTGAAGCTTTCTTT
CDR3 protein: CAPKAGQGTEAFF

J gene: TRBJ1-5
V gene: TRBV7-2
D gene: .
clone size: .
CDR3 DNA: TGTGCCAGCAGCTTATCAGGGTATGGGCAGCCCCAGCATTTT
CDR3 protein: CASSLSGYGQPQHF

J gene: TRBJ2-1
V gene: TRBV9
D gene: .
clone size: .
CDR3 DNA: TGTGCCAGCAGCGTAGGGACGGGATGGTTAGATGAGCAGTTCTTC
CDR3 protein: CASSVGTGWLDEQFF

J gene: TRBJ2-3
V gene: TRBV4-2
D gene: TRBD2
clone size: .
CDR3 DNA: TGTGCCAGCAGCCAAGATGGGACTAGTACAGATACGCAGTATTTT
CDR3 protein: CASSQDGTSTDTQYF

J gene: TRBJ2-7
V gene: TRBV7-2
D gene: TRBD2
clone size: few
CDR3 DNA: TGTGCCAGCAGCTCCTCGGGGGGGCCTAGCTACGAGCAGTACTTC
CDR3 protein: CASSSSGGPSYEQYF

J gene: TRBJ1-1
V gene: TRBV10-3
D gene: TRBD1
clone size: once
CDR3 DNA: TGTGCCATCAGCCGCACAGGGGGGAACACTGAAGCTTTCTTT
CDR3 protein: CAISRTGGNTEAFF

J gene: TRBJ2-7
V gene: TRBV4-1
D gene: TRBD1
clone size: many
CDR3 DNA: TGCGCCAGCAGCCAGTGGGCCGGGACAGGGGGCAGGAACGAGCAGTACTTC
CDR3 protein: CASSQWAGTGGRNEQYF

J gene: TRBJ1-4
V gene: TRBV2
D gene: .
clone size: .
CDR3 DNA: TGTGCCAGCAGTGACCGGGGGGAGGATGAAAAACTGTTTTTT
CDR3 protein: CASSDRGEDEKLFF

J gene: TRBJ2-1
V gene: TRBV5-1
D gene: .
clone size: .
CDR3 DNA: TGCGCCAGCTTCATAGACTCCTACAATGAGCAGTTCTTC
CDR3 protein: CASFIDSYNEQFF

J gene: TRBJ1-5
V gene: TRBV19
D gene: .
clone size: once
CDR3 DNA: TGTGCCAGTAGGTCAGGGTTGTATCAGCCCCAGCATTTT
CDR3 protein: CASRSGLYQPQHF

J gene: TRBJ2-7
V gene: TRBV27
D gene: TRBD1
clone size: .
CDR3 DNA: TGTGCCAGCAGTTACCCCCCCCCAGGACAGGGTTTCTCCTACGAGCAGTACTTC
CDR3 protein: CASSYPPPGQGFSYEQYF

J gene: TRBJ1-4
V gene: TRBV4-3
D gene: .
clone size: .
CDR3 DNA: TGCGCCAGCAGACCAGGGATAACAGCAACTAATGAAAAACTGTTTTTT
CDR3 protein: CASRPGITATNEKLFF